This T cell receptor beta chain originates from a study of cytomegalovirus exposure and HLA in healthy donors. Overall study: Out of 180 million or so T cells, an earlier analysis found 117 million unique TCR beta sequences in total. Findings and limits, study-wide: Accounts indicate the classifier identified cytomegalovirus status with strong specificity and sensitivity. In a later analysis, at a false discovery rate of 0.05, over 15,000 TCR beta sequences were associated with HLA alleles. Overall, about 160 TCR beta chains were annotated as cytomegalovirus-associated.

This clone was observed a handful of times. Antigen: not known. J was trimmed by 9 bases and V by 2 bases; bases with no gene match: 7. Looked up from germline, CDR1 is SQVTM and CDR2 is ANQGSEA. This CDR3 has 13 residues. PCR used 60 Vbeta primers and 13 Jbeta primers. Sequenced by immunoSEQ multiplex PCR; TCRdb stores in-frame clones only, minus some. The top ten hold 3% to 3.5% of the sample, which has 90,000 to 100,000 clones, 78% seen once. Sequenced sample: PBMCs. The V gene is TRBV29-1, the J gene TRBJ2-1, with TRBD1 matching 7 bases. This TCR came from a woman aged 40 to 55 in good health and CMV-seronegative. The CDR3 region is CSVETGVSIEQFF. As DNA, the CDR3 is TGCAGCGTTGAAACAGGGGTTTCCATTGAGCAGTTCTTC.